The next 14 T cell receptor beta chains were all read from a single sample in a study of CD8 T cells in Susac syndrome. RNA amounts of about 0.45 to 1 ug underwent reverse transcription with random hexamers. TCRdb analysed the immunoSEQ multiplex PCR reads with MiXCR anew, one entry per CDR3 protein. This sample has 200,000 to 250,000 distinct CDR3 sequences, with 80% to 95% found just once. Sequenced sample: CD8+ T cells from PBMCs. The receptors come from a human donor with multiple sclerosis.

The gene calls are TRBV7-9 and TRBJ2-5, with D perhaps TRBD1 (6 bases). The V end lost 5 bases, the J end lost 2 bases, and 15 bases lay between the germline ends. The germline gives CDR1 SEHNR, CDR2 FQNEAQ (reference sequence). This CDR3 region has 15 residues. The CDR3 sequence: CASSQIRTAQETQYF. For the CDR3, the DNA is TGTGCCAGCAGCCAAATTCGGACAGCACAAGAGACCCAGTACTTC.

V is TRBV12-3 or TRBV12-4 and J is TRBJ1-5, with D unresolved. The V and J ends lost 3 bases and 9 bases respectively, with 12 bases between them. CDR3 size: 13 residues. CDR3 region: CASSFGREWPQHF. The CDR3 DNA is TGTGCCAGCAGTTTTGGGCGAGAATGGCCCCAGCATTTT.

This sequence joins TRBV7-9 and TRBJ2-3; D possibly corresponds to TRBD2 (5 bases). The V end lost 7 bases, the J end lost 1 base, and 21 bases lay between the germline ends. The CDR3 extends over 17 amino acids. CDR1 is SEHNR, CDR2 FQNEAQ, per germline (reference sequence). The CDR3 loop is CASILRGAGLGTDTQYF. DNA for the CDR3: TGTGCCAGCATCCTCCGGGGAGCAGGTTTGGGCACAGATACGCAGTATTTT.

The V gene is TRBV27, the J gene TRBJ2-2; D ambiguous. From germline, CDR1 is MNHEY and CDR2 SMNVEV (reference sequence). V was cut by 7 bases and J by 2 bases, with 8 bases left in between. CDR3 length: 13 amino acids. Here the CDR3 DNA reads TGTGCCAGCATCGACACCAACACCGGGGAGCTGTTTTTT. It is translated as CASIDTNTGELFF.

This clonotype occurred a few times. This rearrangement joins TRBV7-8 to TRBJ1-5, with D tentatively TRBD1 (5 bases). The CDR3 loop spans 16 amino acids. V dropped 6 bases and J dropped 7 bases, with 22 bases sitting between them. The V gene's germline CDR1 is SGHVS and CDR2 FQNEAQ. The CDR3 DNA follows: TGTGCCAGCAGTCCATCGGGGGGGACCTCGGGCCAGCCCCAGCATTTT. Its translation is CASSPSGGTSGQPQHF.

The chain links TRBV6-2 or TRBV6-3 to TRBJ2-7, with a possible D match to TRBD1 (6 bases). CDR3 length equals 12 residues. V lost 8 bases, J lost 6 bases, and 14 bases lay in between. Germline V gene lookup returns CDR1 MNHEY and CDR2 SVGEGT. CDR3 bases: TGTGCCAGCTTGGGGCAGGGGCCCGAGCAGTACTTC. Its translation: CASLGQGPEQYF.

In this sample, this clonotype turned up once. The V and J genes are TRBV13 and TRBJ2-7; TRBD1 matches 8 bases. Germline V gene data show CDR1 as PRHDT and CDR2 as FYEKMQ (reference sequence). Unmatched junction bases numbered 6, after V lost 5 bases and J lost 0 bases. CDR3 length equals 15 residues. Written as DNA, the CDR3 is TGTGCCAGCAGCCCTGGCAGGGGGCACTCCTACGAGCAGTACTTC. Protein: CASSPGRGHSYEQYF.

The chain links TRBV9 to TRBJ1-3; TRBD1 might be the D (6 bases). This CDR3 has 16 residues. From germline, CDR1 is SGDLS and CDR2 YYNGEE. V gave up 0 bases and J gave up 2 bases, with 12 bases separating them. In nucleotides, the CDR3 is TGTGCCAGCAGCGTAGAATCGGGACAAGCTGGAAACACCATATATTTT. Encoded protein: CASSVESGQAGNTIYF.

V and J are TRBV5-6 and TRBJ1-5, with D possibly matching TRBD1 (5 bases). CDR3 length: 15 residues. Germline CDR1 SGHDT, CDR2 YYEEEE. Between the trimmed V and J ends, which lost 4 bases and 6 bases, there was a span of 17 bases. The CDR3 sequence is CASSRTPGGGQPQHF. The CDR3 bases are TGTGCCAGCAGCCGGACCCCGGGGGGAGGTCAGCCCCAGCATTTT.

CDR3 in amino acids: CASSYRETGELFF. The CDR3 nucleotides are TGTGCCAGCAGCTACAGGGAGACCGGGGAGCTGTTTTTT. The chain combines TRBV11-3 with TRBJ2-2, with D possibly TRBD1 on 6 matching bases. CDR3 length equals 13 residues. Germline loops: CDR1 SGHNT, CDR2 YENEEA. The ends were cut back, 4 bases at V and 5 bases at J, with 8 bases in the middle.

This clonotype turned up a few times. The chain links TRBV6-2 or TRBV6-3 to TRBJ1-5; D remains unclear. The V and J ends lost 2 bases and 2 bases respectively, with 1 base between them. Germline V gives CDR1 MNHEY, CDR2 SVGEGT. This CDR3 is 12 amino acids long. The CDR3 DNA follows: TGTGCCAGCAGTTACGGCAATCAGCCCCAGCATTTT. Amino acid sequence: CASSYGNQPQHF.

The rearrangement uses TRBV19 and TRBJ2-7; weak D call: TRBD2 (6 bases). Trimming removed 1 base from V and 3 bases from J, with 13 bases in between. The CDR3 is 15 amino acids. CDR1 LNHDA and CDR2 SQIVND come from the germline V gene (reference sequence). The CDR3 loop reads CASSIGAGIGYEQYF. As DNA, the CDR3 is TGTGCCAGTAGTATAGGGGCGGGGATTGGCTACGAGCAGTACTTC.

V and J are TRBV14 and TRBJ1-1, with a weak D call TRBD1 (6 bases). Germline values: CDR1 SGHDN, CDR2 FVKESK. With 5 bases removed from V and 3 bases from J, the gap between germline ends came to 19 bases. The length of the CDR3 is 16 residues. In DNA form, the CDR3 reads TGTGCCAGCAGCGGTCAGGGGTACCCTCCCGACACTGAAGCTTTCTTT. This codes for CASSGQGYPPDTEAFF.

The CDR3 sequence: CAISETVTVQETQYF. CDR3 nucleotides: TGTGCCATCAGTGAGACAGTTACTGTTCAAGAGACCCAGTACTTC. The chain recombines TRBV10-3 with TRBJ2-5, with D hard to call. Germline CDR1 and CDR2: ENHRY and SYGVKD. With 2 bases removed from V and 2 bases from J, the gap between germline ends came to 12 bases. The length of the CDR3 is 15 residues.